These T cell receptor beta chains were read from a single sample in a study of shared clonotypes between healthy human individuals. Sequenced by immunoSEQ multiplex PCR; TCRdb stores in-frame clones only, minus some. The sample records about 1.5 million clones, around 97% being singletons. Sequencing input: naive CD4+ T cells sorted from blood. The receptors derive from a young man in good health. Both conserved end residues are part of each CDR3. Each record gives: V gene, CDR3 protein.

v_call: TRBV11-3
cdr3_aa: CASSLVGGYEQYF

v_call: TRBV9
cdr3_aa: CASSTRGGGEETQYF

v_call: TRBV5-5
cdr3_aa: CASSLDLIGTDTQYF

v_call: TRBV19
cdr3_aa: CASAGVYNEQFF

v_call: TRBV7-8
cdr3_aa: CASSLPPHRAGANVLTF

v_call: TRBV21-1
cdr3_aa: CASRSLDGVGKGGSNQPQHF

v_call: TRBV18
cdr3_aa: CASSPRQGTTVDGYTF

v_call: TRBV7-6
cdr3_aa: CASTLGLAGPRADTQYF

v_call: TRBV5-1
cdr3_aa: CASSLLAAVGDNEQFF

v_call: TRBV25-1
cdr3_aa: CASSAAGSGEKLFF

v_call: TRBV7-8
cdr3_aa: CASSPRTVNTEAFF

v_call: TRBV9
cdr3_aa: CASSSRRGGRGETQYF

v_call: TRBV27
cdr3_aa: CASSLRIADTQYF

v_call: TRBV7-3
cdr3_aa: CASSLSRGYTGELFF

v_call: TRBV10-3
cdr3_aa: CAISDGNSAGYTF

v_call: TRBV19
cdr3_aa: CASSISPRTGGTDTQYF

v_call: TRBV28
cdr3_aa: CASSSGTASGYTF

v_call: TRBV29-1
cdr3_aa: CSGRPGQGFSYEQYF

v_call: TRBV10-3
cdr3_aa: CAISVDSPMGKNIQYF

v_call: TRBV7-2
cdr3_aa: CASSLNPGGNEQFF

v_call: TRBV9
cdr3_aa: CASSRDRNYGYTF

v_call: TRBV10-1
cdr3_aa: CASSEGQARDEQYF

v_call: TRBV28
cdr3_aa: CASSLYRRNTEAFF

v_call: TRBV11-3
cdr3_aa: CASSFKADRVVSSYNEQFF

v_call: TRBV7-6
cdr3_aa: CASSLLGRGELNTEAFF

v_call: TRBV18
cdr3_aa: CASSPSTGGETQYF

v_call: TRBV7-9
cdr3_aa: CASKRSAAGLNTGELFF

v_call: TRBV30
cdr3_aa: CAWSVQGPRNNEQFF

v_call: TRBV6-1
cdr3_aa: CASSAVGEAEAFF

v_call: TRBV5-1
cdr3_aa: CASSPQGGNNYGYTF

v_call: TRBV5-1
cdr3_aa: CASSLSQGATYEQYF

v_call: TRBV5-5
cdr3_aa: CASSLAQVQETQYF

v_call: TRBV10-1
cdr3_aa: CASSETGPGGLTDTQYF

v_call: TRBV28
cdr3_aa: CASSLAGARGDEQFF

v_call: TRBV7-3
cdr3_aa: CASKEREGRDYEQYF

v_call: TRBV2
cdr3_aa: CASSARMNTEAFF

v_call: TRBV10-3
cdr3_aa: CAGGGNLYEQYF

v_call: TRBV5-6
cdr3_aa: CASSARLAERRHEQFF

v_call: TRBV19
cdr3_aa: CASRTWDSSNQPQHF

v_call: TRBV12-1
cdr3_aa: CASSFEQYRHSNQPQHF

v_call: TRBV9
cdr3_aa: CASSVLDRAGEQYF

v_call: TRBV5-1
cdr3_aa: CASSQQGNPYEQYF

v_call: TRBV28
cdr3_aa: CASSRAGGLVNEQYF

v_call: TRBV7-9
cdr3_aa: CASTPLAGIQETQYF

v_call: TRBV28
cdr3_aa: CASRSRTDSNQPQHF

v_call: TRBV4-3
cdr3_aa: CASSQQGGPYEQYF

v_call: TRBV27
cdr3_aa: CASSGTSGSTDTQYF

v_call: TRBV7-2
cdr3_aa: CASSRGGLNIQYF

v_call: TRBV19
cdr3_aa: CATLGGGLNTEAFF

v_call: TRBV2
cdr3_aa: CASQTGRDAGELFF

v_call: TRBV5-1
cdr3_aa: CASSSGLAGTYNEQFF